The 16 T cell receptor beta chains reported below all come from one sample, sequenced in a study of blood T cell repertoires in COVID-19. Profiling relied on immunoSEQ multiplex PCR, and the TCRdb table lists in-frame clones only, not all of them. Of more than 60,000 clones in the sample, 65% to 90% were seen once. Sequences were obtained from peripheral blood. These receptor sequences come from a human donor in a cohort sampled during active COVID-19.

V is TRBV5-1 and J is TRBJ2-3; 11 bases are shared with TRBD1. The CDR3 is made up of 14 amino acids. The ends lost 5 bases at V and 5 bases at J; junction bases unmatched: 4. Germline V gene data show CDR1 as SGHRS and CDR2 as YFSETQ. In DNA form, the CDR3 reads TGCGCCAGCAGGGGACAGGGGGTTGGAGATACGCAGTATTTT. Protein product: CASRGQGVGDTQYF.

The chain is built from TRBV7-2 and TRBJ2-7, with a possible D match to TRBD1 (5 bases). CDR3 length: 11 residues. V lost 6 bases to trimming and J lost 2 bases, with 5 bases between them. Germline V CDR1 and CDR2: SGHTA, FQGNSA. The CDR3 DNA reads as TGTGCCAGCAGACAGGCCTACGAGCAGTACTTC. Residues: CASRQAYEQYF.

The chain carries TRBV5-1 and TRBJ1-4; TRBD1 agrees at 9 bases. Trimming cost V 4 bases and J 8 bases; bases outside gene matches: 12. This CDR3 contains 16 residues. Germline assignment: CDR1 SGHRS and CDR2 YFSETQ. The CDR3 loop reads CASSLEAQGAGEKLFF. DNA for the CDR3: TGCGCCAGCAGCCTGGAGGCACAGGGGGCGGGGGAAAAACTGTTTTTT.

The genes are TRBV29-1 and TRBJ1-2; possibly TRBD1 for D (6 bases). Trimming took 6 bases from V and 3 from J, leaving 11 bases between them. The V gene's germline CDR1 is SQVTM and CDR2 ANQGSEA. CDR3 size: 12 residues. CDR3 loop: CSVAEGDYGYTF. The DNA of the CDR3 is TGCAGCGTCGCAGAGGGGGACTATGGCTACACCTTC.

The chain combines TRBV7-3 with TRBJ2-1; the match to TRBD2 covers 12 bases. The V gene's germline CDR1 is SGHTA and CDR2 FQGTGA. The V and J ends lost 3 bases and 10 bases, in that order; junction bases with no gene match: 1. This CDR3 has 13 residues. CDR3 region: CASSFTSGGEQFF. DNA of the CDR3: TGTGCCAGCAGCTTTACTAGCGGGGGGGAGCAGTTCTTC.

The chain couples TRBV9 to TRBJ2-2; TRBD2 agrees at 9 bases. The length of the CDR3 is 16 residues. V dropped 2 bases and J dropped 2; count of bases not matched to a gene: 4. Germline assignment: CDR1 SGDLS and CDR2 YYNGEE. CDR3 sequence: CASSVDSGGNTGELFF. As DNA, the CDR3 is TGTGCCAGCAGCGTGGATAGCGGGGGAAACACCGGGGAGCTGTTTTTT.

The chain combines TRBV12-3 or TRBV12-4 with TRBJ1-2; D remains ambiguous. V was cut by 9 bases and J by 0 bases, with 11 bases left in between. This CDR3 is built from 13 residues. DNA of the CDR3: TGTGCCAGTAGAGCGGTGGCTAACTATGGCTACACCTTC. Its translation is CASRAVANYGYTF.

The rearrangement joins TRBV5-5 to TRBJ2-5, with 15 bases matching TRBD2. CDR1 SGHKS and CDR2 YYEKEE come from the germline V gene (reference sequence). This CDR3 spans 15 amino acids. V was clipped by 4 bases and J by 7 bases; unmatched bases: 5. CDR3 sequence (DNA): TGTGCCAGCAGCACCGGGACTAGCGGGGGGTCGACCCAGTACTTC. Protein: CASSTGTSGGSTQYF.

The chain combines TRBV27 with TRBJ1-3; D might be TRBD1 (6 bases). From germline, CDR1 is MNHEY and CDR2 SMNVEV (reference sequence). V was clipped by 3 bases and J by 4 bases, with 7 bases between them. This CDR3 has 13 amino acids. CDR3: CASSLTGGNTIYF. In DNA, the CDR3 is TGTGCCAGCAGTTTGACAGGCGGAAACACCATATATTTT.

V and J are TRBV10-3 and TRBJ2-1, with 13 bases that match TRBD2. With V trimmed by 10 bases and J by 5 bases, 14 bases remained unmatched. Germline V lookup: CDR1 ENHRY, CDR2 SYGVKD. CDR3 length: 17 amino acids. The CDR3 protein is CATGGAGGTSGNNEQFF. The DNA for the CDR3 is TGTGCCACCGGGGGGGCTGGGGGGACTAGCGGGAACAATGAGCAGTTCTTC.

The rearrangement uses TRBV7-2 and TRBJ2-5; possibly TRBD2 for D (6 bases). The V and J ends lost 5 bases and 1 base respectively, with 8 bases between them. This CDR3 is built from 13 residues. Germline V gives CDR1 SGHTA, CDR2 FQGNSA. CDR3 nucleotides: TGTGCCAGCAGCCCGGGACTCCAAGAGACCCAGTACTTC. It encodes CASSPGLQETQYF.

This clone was seen more than once but under ten times. J is TRBJ1-2 and V is TRBV27; 7 bases fit TRBD1. V was clipped by 4 bases and J by 6 bases; unmatched bases: 8. The CDR3 consists of 14 residues. Germline V gives CDR1 MNHEY, CDR2 SMNVEV (reference sequence). CDR3 bases: TGTGCCAGCAGTTCCCATACAGGGGAAAATGGCTACACCTTC. Protein product: CASSSHTGENGYTF.

On this clone: Other DNA sequences of this sample code for an identical CDR3. The rearrangement links TRBV9 to TRBJ2-7; 10 nucleotides match TRBD1. Germline-derived CDR1 and CDR2 are SGDLS and YYNGEE. The CDR3 has 14 amino acids. V lost 4 bases and J lost 4; bases outside the gene matches: 5. CDR3 residues: CASSPRTGGYEQYF. CDR3 sequence (DNA): TGTGCCAGCAGCCCTCGGACAGGGGGTTACGAGCAGTACTTC. The variable domain in full, with the rest retrieved from reference TRBV9 and TRBJ2-7, is DSGVTQTPKHLITATGQRVTLRCSPRSGDLSVYWYQQSLDQGLQFLIQYYNGEERAKGNILERFSAQQFPDLHSELNLSSLELGDSALYFCASSPRTGGYEQYFGPGTRLTVT.

V is TRBV3-1 (or the pseudogene TRBV3-2) and J is TRBJ1-1; no reliable D call. Trimming stripped 0 bases from V and 3 bases from J, with 11 bases between. The germline gives CDR1 LGHDT, CDR2 YNNKEL (reference sequence). This CDR3 is 15 amino acids long. The CDR3 spells CASSQDTAYHTEAFF. The CDR3 bases are TGTGCCAGCAGCCAAGACACTGCGTATCACACTGAAGCTTTCTTT.

This chain connects TRBV6-5 to TRBJ1-2, with 8 nucleotides matching TRBD1. Germline CDR1 MNHEY, CDR2 SVGAGI. CDR3 length: 14 amino acids. V lost 2 bases and J lost 8; bases outside the gene matches: 7. The CDR3 reads CASSYRDRGYGYTF. Written as DNA, the CDR3 is TGTGCCAGCAGTTACCGCGACAGGGGTTACGGCTACACCTTC.

This chain connects TRBV7-9 to TRBJ2-3, with a tentative D call TRBD2 (7 bases). The CDR3 is made up of 14 amino acids. The V gene lost 5 bases and the J gene lost 10 bases, with 19 bases spanning the gap. The germline V gene has CDR1 SEHNR and CDR2 FQNEAQ (reference sequence). CDR3 coding DNA: TGTGCCAGCAGCCCGCCGGGGGGCACGAGGTCGCAGTATTTT. The encoded protein is CASSPPGGTRSQYF. Full variable domain (rest looked up from reference TRBV7-9 and TRBJ2-3): DTGVSQNPRHKITKRGQNVTFRCDPISEHNRLYWYRQTLGQGPEFLTYFQNEAQLEKSRLLSDRFSAERPKGSFSTLEIQRTEQGDSAMYLCASSPPGGTRSQYFGPGTRLTVL.